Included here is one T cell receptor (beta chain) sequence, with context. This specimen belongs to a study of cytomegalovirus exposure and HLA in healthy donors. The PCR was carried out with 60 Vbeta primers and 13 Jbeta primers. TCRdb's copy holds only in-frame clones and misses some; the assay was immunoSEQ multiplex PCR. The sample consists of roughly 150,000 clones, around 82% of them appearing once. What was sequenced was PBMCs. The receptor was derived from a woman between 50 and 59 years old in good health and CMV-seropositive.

CDR3 loop: CASSPLGIGDEQYF. The CDR3 bases are TGTGCCAGCTCACCACTCGGGATTGGGGACGAGCAGTACTTC. J is TRBJ2-7 and V is TRBV18, with D perhaps TRBD2 (5 bases). Trimming stripped 1 base from V and 5 bases from J, with 12 bases between. This CDR3 has 14 amino acids. Germline loops: CDR1 KGHSH, CDR2 LQKENI.